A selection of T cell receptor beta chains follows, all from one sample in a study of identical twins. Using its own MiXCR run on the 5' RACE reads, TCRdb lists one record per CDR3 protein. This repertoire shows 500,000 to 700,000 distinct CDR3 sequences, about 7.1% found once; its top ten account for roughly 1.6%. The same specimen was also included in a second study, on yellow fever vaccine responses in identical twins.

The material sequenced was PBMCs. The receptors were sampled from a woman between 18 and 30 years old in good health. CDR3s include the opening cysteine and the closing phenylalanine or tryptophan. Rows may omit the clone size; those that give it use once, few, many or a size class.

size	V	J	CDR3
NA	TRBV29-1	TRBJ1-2	CSVALGLSYGYTF
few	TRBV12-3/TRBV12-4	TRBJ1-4	CASKVGPTNEKLFF
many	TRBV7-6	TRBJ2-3	CASSLTSGSTSTDTQYF
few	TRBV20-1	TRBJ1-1	CSASAGTEAFF
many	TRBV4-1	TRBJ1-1	CASSQELWQGAAEAFF
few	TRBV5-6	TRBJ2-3	CASSLGGSGGADTQYF
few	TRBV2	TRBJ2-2	CASRGTLFANTGELFF
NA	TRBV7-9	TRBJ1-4	CASSLGLPGQANEKLFF
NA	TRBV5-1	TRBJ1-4	CASSLAPTGPEKLFF
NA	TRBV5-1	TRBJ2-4	CASSQPGTGVVKNIQYF
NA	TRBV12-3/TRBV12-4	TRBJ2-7	CASSRRQGPHEQYF
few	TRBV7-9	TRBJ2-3	CASSTERAGSRDTQYF
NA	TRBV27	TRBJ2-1	CASSLSGRGGGYNEQFF
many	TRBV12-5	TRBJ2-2	CASGIGRVAGELFF
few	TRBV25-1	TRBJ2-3	CASSDYTGTDTQYF
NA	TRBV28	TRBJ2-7	CASREGWGPYEQYF
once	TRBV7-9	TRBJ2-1	CASSRRTSDFYNEQFF
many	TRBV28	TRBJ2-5	CASRPPQETQYF
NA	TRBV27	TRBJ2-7	CASSPLRTGGSYEQYF
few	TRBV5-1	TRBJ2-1	CASSLVERSEQFF
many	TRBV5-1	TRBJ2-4	CASSPGQGNIQYF
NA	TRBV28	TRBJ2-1	CASAPVGWGKPYNEQFF
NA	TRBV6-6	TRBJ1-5	CASSYLGAQPQHF
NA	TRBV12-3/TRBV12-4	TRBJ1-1	CASSTGLLRAFF